A single sample gave rise to the 8 T cell receptor beta chains below, sequenced in a study of T cell repertoires in cytomegalovirus infection. TCRdb recomputed calls from the reads with MiXCR, one row per CDR3 protein. The sample yields approximately 390,000 distinct CDR3 sequences, about 35% seen once. These receptors' antigens are unknown. Sample: cultured PBMCs, taken from culture after CMV antigen stimulation. The source of these receptors is a human donor in good health (CMV status not recorded). Some clones in this sample may be carry-over from other donors' samples.

J is TRBJ1-5 and V is TRBV10-3; D not certain. The CDR3 loop spans 15 amino acids. The germline gives CDR1 ENHRY, CDR2 SYGVKD. V lost 3 bases to trimming and J lost 9 bases, with 18 bases between them. The CDR3 bases are TGTGCCATCAGTGAACCCACGATGACCGGGCCGCCCCAGCATTTT. Its translation is CAISEPTMTGPPQHF.

V is TRBV7-6 and J is TRBJ1-2, with 10 nucleotides matching TRBD1. The ends lost 1 base at V and 4 bases at J; junction bases unmatched: 12. Per the germline V gene, CDR1 is SGHVS and CDR2 is FNYEAQ. This CDR3 comprises 18 residues. The CDR3 is CASSLGPGTGAFRYGYTF. The CDR3 DNA is TGTGCCAGCAGCTTAGGCCCCGGGACAGGGGCTTTTCGCTATGGCTACACCTTC.

This clonotype was observed at least ten times. The chain carries TRBV7-2 and TRBJ1-3; maybe TRBD1 (5 bases). V was pared by 5 bases and J by 0 bases, with 8 bases between. Germline CDR1 and CDR2: SGHTA and FQGNSA. The CDR3 has 14 residues. In DNA, the CDR3 is TGTGCCAGCAGCGCAGGGTTCTCTGGAAACACCATATATTTT. Protein sequence: CASSAGFSGNTIYF.

The chain is built from TRBV28 and TRBJ2-7; 9 nucleotides align to TRBD1. The V segment lost 3 bases and the J segment 0 bases; nucleotides outside the gene matches: 12. Germline V lookup: CDR1 MDHEN, CDR2 SYDVKM. The CDR3 spans 18 residues. The CDR3 is CASSFVQGAASNSYEQYF. In DNA form, the CDR3 reads TGTGCCAGCAGTTTTGTACAGGGGGCTGCCTCGAACTCCTACGAGCAGTACTTC. Complete variable domain (other parts from reference TRBV28 and TRBJ2-7): DVKVTQSSRYLVKRTGEKVFLECVQDMDHENMFWYRQDPGLGLRLIYFSYDVKMKEKGDIPEGYSVSREKKERFSLILESASTNQTSMYLCASSFVQGAASNSYEQYFGPGTRLTVT.

Concerning this clonotype itself: Germline and junction disagree at one end, which may indicate a read error. In DNA, the CDR3 is TGTGCCAGCAGCCCCCGTAGCGGGGACGGTCAAGAGACCCAGTGCTTC. The encoded protein is CASSPRSGDGQETQCF. The V and J genes are TRBV11-3 and TRBJ2-5, with 8 bases fitting TRBD2. The CDR3 runs to 16 residues. Germline CDR1 and CDR2: SGHNT and YENEEA.

At least ten counts were recorded for this clonotype. This sequence joins TRBV7-2 and TRBJ2-6; D might be TRBD1 (6 bases). Germline-derived CDR1 and CDR2 are SGHTA and FQGNSA. Trimming removed 8 bases at V and 0 bases at J, with 14 bases between. This CDR3 comprises 16 residues. This CDR3 is CASARKGGSGANVLTF. CDR3 DNA: TGTGCCAGCGCCCGGAAAGGGGGCTCTGGGGCCAACGTCCTGACTTTC.

The chain links TRBV6-5 to TRBJ1-2; D unclear. V lost 2 bases to trimming and J lost 8 bases, with 18 bases between them. Germline loops: CDR1 MNHEY, CDR2 SVGAGI. The CDR3 is 15 residues long. This CDR3 is CASSYDPRTAWGYTF. As DNA, the CDR3 is TGTGCCAGCAGTTACGACCCCAGGACTGCTTGGGGCTACACCTTC.

J is TRBJ2-3 and V is TRBV12-3 or TRBV12-4; no clear D gene. Deletions cut 5 bases from V and 1 base from J, with 10 bases between. CDR3 length: 14 amino acids. CDR3 sequence reads: CASSPFAGTDTQYF. The CDR3 region has the DNA TGTGCCAGCAGTCCTTTCGCTGGCACAGATACGCAGTATTTT.